These 16 T cell receptor beta chains were sequenced from one sample in a study of glioma-infiltrating T cells after dendritic cell vaccination. Clones were sequenced by immunoSEQ multiplex PCR, and TCRdb holds only the in-frame ones, with some missing. This table has around 62,000 clones, approximately 78% appearing once. Specimen: blood, collected before dendritic cell vaccination. The source is a human donor with glioblastoma.

The chain has TRBV2 and TRBJ2-7, with 9 bases aligning to TRBD1. J was trimmed by 6 bases and V by 3 bases; bases with no gene match: 6. From germline, CDR1 is SNHLY and CDR2 FYNNEI. The CDR3 runs to 14 residues. CDR3 coding DNA: TGTGCCAGCAGTGAGGGGACAGGGTCGTTCGAGCAGTACTTC. Translated, it gives CASSEGTGSFEQYF.

The gene calls are TRBV2 and TRBJ2-3; weak D call: TRBD2 (6 bases). Germline V gives CDR1 SNHLY, CDR2 FYNNEI. The CDR3 loop spans 14 amino acids. The CDR3, as DNA: TGTGCTGCTCCTGCAGGAGGGGATCCAGATACGCAGTATTTT. Its translation: CAAPAGGDPDTQYF.

This chain uses TRBV5-1 with TRBJ2-5; TRBD1 matches 7 bases. The J segment lost 2 bases and the V segment lost 7 bases, leaving 8 bases of the junction unmatched. Germline CDR1 and CDR2: SGHRS and YFSETQ. The CDR3 extends over 14 amino acids. This CDR3 is CASGPPGQQETQYF. The CDR3 nucleotides are TGCGCCAGCGGCCCCCCGGGACAGCAAGAGACCCAGTACTTC.

J is TRBJ1-2 and V is TRBV28; tentatively, D is TRBD1 (5 bases). Between the trimmed V and J ends, which lost 7 bases and 4 bases, there was a span of 13 bases. Germline V gene lookup returns CDR1 MDHEN and CDR2 SYDVKM. The CDR3 length is 13 residues. This chain's CDR3 is CASNVDRGYGYTF. The CDR3 DNA is TGTGCCAGCAACGTTGACAGAGGCTATGGCTACACCTTC.

This chain connects TRBV6-5 to TRBJ1-1; D is ambiguous. This CDR3 spans 13 amino acids. The germline CDR1 and CDR2 sequences are MNHEY and SVGAGI. Trimming removed 5 bases from V and 0 bases from J, with 7 bases in between. CDR3 protein: CASSRLMNTEAFF. The CDR3 nucleotides are TGTGCCAGCAGTAGACTTATGAACACTGAAGCTTTCTTT.

V usage is TRBV7-2 and J usage is TRBJ1-1; D not certain. This CDR3 has 12 amino acids. V lost 4 bases, J lost 8 bases, and 11 bases lay in between. Germline CDR1 SGHTA, CDR2 FQGNSA. The chain's CDR3 is CASSSVLLEAFF. CDR3 coding DNA: TGTGCCAGCAGCTCTGTACTTCTAGAAGCTTTCTTT.

The chain has TRBV10-2 and TRBJ1-5, with 7 bases matching TRBD1. The germline gives CDR1 WSHSY, CDR2 SAAADI. Trimming cost V 7 bases and J 3 bases; bases outside gene matches: 6. The CDR3 contains 14 residues. The CDR3: CASTGQIFNQPQHF. CDR3 sequence (DNA): TGCGCCAGCACGGGACAGATTTTCAATCAGCCCCAGCATTTT.

The chain joins TRBV23-1 to TRBJ2-3; a weak D match, TRBD1 (6 bases). TRBV23-1 belongs to the ORF category, with a function that is uncertain. The CDR3 covers 19 residues. V lost 5 bases to trimming and J lost 4 bases, with 28 bases between them. The CDR3 nucleotides are TGCGCCAGCAGTTACATCCCTCAACCCCCAGGGGCGAAGTCAGATACGCAGTATTTT. Translating it yields CASSYIPQPPGAKSDTQYF.

The V and J genes are TRBV28 and TRBJ2-2; 11 positions agree with TRBD2. Germline V gene sequence: CDR1 MDHEN, CDR2 SYDVKM. The J segment lost 3 bases and the V segment lost 5 bases, leaving 8 bases of the junction unmatched. The CDR3 spans 17 residues. DNA for the CDR3: TGTGCCAGCAGTCCGCGACTAGCGGGGATTTACACCGGGGAGCTGTTTTTT. As protein: CASSPRLAGIYTGELFF.

V and J are TRBV30 and TRBJ2-7; the D gene is possibly TRBD2 (5 bases). The CDR3 runs to 13 residues. Trimming pared 3 bases from V and 5 bases from J, leaving 14 bases between. The V gene's germline CDR1 is GTSNPN and CDR2 SVGIG (reference sequence). CDR3 nucleotides: TGTGCCTGGAGCAAGAGACTATACAACGAGCAGTACTTC. Amino acid sequence: CAWSKRLYNEQYF.

The chain couples TRBV7-6 to TRBJ2-2; D perhaps matches TRBD1 (5 bases). The CDR3 totals 14 residues. Per germline, CDR1 SGHVS and CDR2 FNYEAQ. Trimming removed 2 bases at V and 4 bases at J, with 8 bases between. The DNA of the CDR3 is TGTGCCAGCAGCTTAAGGGGTCGCACCGGGGAGCTGTTTTTT. It codes for CASSLRGRTGELFF.

The V gene is TRBV5-4, the J gene TRBJ2-5, with 12 bases identical to TRBD1. V shed 5 bases, J shed 5 bases, and the junction held 7 bases outside the gene matches. Germline V gene sequence: CDR1 SGHNT, CDR2 YYREEE (reference sequence). The CDR3 spans 15 residues. CDR3 residues: CASRAGTGGTETQYF. CDR3 nucleotide sequence: TGTGCCAGCAGGGCGGGGACAGGGGGCACGGAGACCCAGTACTTC.

V and J are TRBV11-3 and TRBJ2-7, with 8 nucleotides matching TRBD2. V lost 5 bases to trimming and J lost 4 bases; unmatched junction nucleotides: 10. Germline CDR1 is SGHNT and CDR2 is YENEEA. The CDR3 has 15 residues. The CDR3 nucleotides are TGTGCCAGCAGCCGGGGGGGGGATCTAGCTTACGAGCAGTACTTC. Translation gives CASSRGGDLAYEQYF.

The V gene is TRBV14, the J gene TRBJ1-5, with D maybe TRBD1 (5 bases). CDR1 and CDR2 from the germline V gene are SGHDN and FVKESK. This CDR3 spans 12 amino acids. Trimming took 4 bases from V and 11 from J, leaving 12 bases between them. The CDR3 DNA is TGTGCCAGCAGCCTCGGGGCGGGGACCCAGCATTTT. Protein sequence: CASSLGAGTQHF.

The gene calls are TRBV13 and TRBJ2-1, with TRBD2 as a possible D gene (5 bases). V was cut by 6 bases and J by 3 bases, with 15 bases left in between. Germline CDR1 is PRHDT and CDR2 is FYEKMQ (reference sequence). The CDR3 has 15 residues. CDR3 nucleotide sequence: TGTGCCAGCAGTTTGATTGTGAGGGACTACAATGAGCAGTTCTTC. As protein: CASSLIVRDYNEQFF.

The V and J genes are TRBV7-2 and TRBJ1-1, with D possibly matching TRBD1 (5 bases). Trimming shortened V by 2 bases and J by 6 bases, and 16 bases separated the two germline ends. Germline V gene sequence: CDR1 SGHTA, CDR2 FQGNSA. The CDR3 is 15 residues long. The CDR3 coding sequence is TGTGCCAGCAGCTTAAACACCAGACAGCCACCTGAAGCTTTCTTT. Translated, it gives CASSLNTRQPPEAFF.